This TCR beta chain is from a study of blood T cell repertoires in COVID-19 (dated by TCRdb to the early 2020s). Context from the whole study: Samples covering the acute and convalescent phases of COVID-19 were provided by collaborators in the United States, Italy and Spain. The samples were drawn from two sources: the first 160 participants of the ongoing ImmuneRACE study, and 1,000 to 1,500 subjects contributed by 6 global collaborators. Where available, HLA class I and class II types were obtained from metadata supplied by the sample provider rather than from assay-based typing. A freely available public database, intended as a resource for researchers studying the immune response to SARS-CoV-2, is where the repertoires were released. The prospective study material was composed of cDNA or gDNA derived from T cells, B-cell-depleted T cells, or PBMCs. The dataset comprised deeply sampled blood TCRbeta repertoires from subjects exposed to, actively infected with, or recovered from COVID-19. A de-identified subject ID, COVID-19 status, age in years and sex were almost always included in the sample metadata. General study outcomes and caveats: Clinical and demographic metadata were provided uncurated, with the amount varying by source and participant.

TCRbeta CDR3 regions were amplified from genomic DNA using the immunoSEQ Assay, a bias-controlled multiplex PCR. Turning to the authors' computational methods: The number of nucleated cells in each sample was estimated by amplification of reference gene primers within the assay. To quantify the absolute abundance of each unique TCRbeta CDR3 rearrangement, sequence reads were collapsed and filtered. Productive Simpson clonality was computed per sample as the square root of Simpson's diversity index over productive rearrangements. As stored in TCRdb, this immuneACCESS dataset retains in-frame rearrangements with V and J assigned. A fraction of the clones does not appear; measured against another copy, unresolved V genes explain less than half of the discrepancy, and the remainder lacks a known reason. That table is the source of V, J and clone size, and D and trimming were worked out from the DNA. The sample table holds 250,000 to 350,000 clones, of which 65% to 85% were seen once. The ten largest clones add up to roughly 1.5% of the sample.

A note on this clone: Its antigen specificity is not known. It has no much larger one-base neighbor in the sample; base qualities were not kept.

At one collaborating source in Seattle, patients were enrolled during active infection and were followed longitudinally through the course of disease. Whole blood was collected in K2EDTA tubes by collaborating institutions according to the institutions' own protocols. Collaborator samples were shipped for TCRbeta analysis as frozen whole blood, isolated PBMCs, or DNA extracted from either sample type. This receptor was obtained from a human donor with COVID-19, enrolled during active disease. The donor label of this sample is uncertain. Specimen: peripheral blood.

The CDR3 has the sequence CASSQGQQLLSGANVLTF. The DNA sequence reads TGTGCCAGCAGCCAGGGACAACAACTATTATCTGGGGCCAACGTCCTGACTTTC. The chain uses TRBV7-9 and TRBJ2-6, with TRBD1 as a weak D call on 6 bases. The cysteine opens and the phenylalanine closes a CDR3 of 18 amino acids. The sequence is cut down to CDR3 DNA, 54 bases in frame from base 1. According to the germline V gene (reference sequence), CDR1 reads SEHNR and CDR2 reads FQNEAQ. V drops 5 bases and J drops 1 base, leaving 18 bases in between.